The 12 T cell receptor beta chains below all came from one sample that was sequenced in a study of regulatory T cells in long-lasting Graves disease. CDR3 regions were amplified by Arm-PCR using iRepertoire HTBI primers to build TCR beta libraries. One entry per CDR3 protein results from TCRdb running MiXCR on the multiplex PCR reads. This table has about 310,000 distinct CDR3 sequences, around 21% appearing once. The sample's time point: persistent/refractory GD, antithyroid drugs over 5 years with positive TRAb. Following extraction of RNA from PBMCs, that RNA was used to make the TCR library. The sample was peripheral blood mononuclear cells (PBMCs), taken when the disease was refractory, from a patient treated with antithyroid drugs. The origin of the receptors is a female donor with Graves disease.

The CDR3 here is CASSYGRFGEQYF. The CDR3 coding sequence is TGTGCCAGCAGTTACGGTAGATTCGGCGAGCAGTACTTC. The V gene is TRBV6-2 or TRBV6-3, the J gene TRBJ2-7; D not resolved. Germline CDR1 reads MNHEY; CDR2 reads SVGEGT. Trimming left V 2 bases short and J 6 bases short, with 11 bases between. The CDR3 loop spans 13 amino acids.

About this clonotype: Since no conserved phenylalanine or tryptophan closes the CDR3, a read error is the likely cause. J is TRBJ2-5 and V is TRBV27; 7 bases align to TRBD2. Per the germline V gene, CDR1 is MNHEY and CDR2 is SMNVEV (reference sequence). The CDR3 runs to 14 residues. V was clipped by 4 bases and J by 0 bases; unmatched bases: 2. For the CDR3, the DNA is TGTGCCAGCAGTTCGCGGGAGAACCAAGAGACCCAGTACTCC. It specifies CASSSRENQETQYS.

This clonotype was found a few times. The chain joins TRBV27 to TRBJ2-1, with 7 bases matching TRBD1. Trimming at V came to 5 bases and at J to 10 bases, leaving 14 bases not matched to a gene. In germline, CDR1 is MNHEY, CDR2 SMNVEV (reference sequence). The CDR3 covers 15 residues. Here the CDR3 reads CASSETGVFGGEQFF. CDR3 sequence (DNA): TGTGCCAGCAGTGAAACAGGGGTCTTTGGCGGGGAGCAGTTCTTC.

This clonotype appeared a few times. This chain links TRBV5-1 with TRBJ1-6; TRBD1 aligns across 8 bases. This CDR3 spans 15 amino acids. Germline V gives CDR1 SGHRS, CDR2 YFSETQ. V gave up 4 bases and J gave up 9 bases; unmatched junction bases: 9. The CDR3 nucleotides read TGCGCCAGCAGCGTCGACAGGGGCGCGGGTTCACCCCTCCACTTT. Its protein product is CASSVDRGAGSPLHF.

This clonotype was seen at least ten times. The chain links TRBV12-3 or TRBV12-4 to TRBJ1-1; D gene unclear. This CDR3 comprises 11 residues. V was shortened by 5 bases and J by 7 bases, with 8 bases between the two germline ends. CDR3 sequence (DNA): TGTGCCAGCAGTACGTTATTTGAAGCTTTCTTT. Its translation: CASSTLFEAFF.

The chain has TRBV6-2 or TRBV6-3 and TRBJ2-3, with D possibly TRBD2 on 5 matching bases. CDR3 length: 16 residues. Trimming cost V 6 bases and J 0 bases, with 16 bases left between them. The germline V gene encodes CDR1 MNHEY and CDR2 SVGEGT. The CDR3 DNA reads TGTGCCAGCAGCCTTATCGGAGGTACTAGCACAGATACGCAGTATTTT. This encodes CASSLIGGTSTDTQYF.

This clonotype has at least ten counts. The chain recombines TRBV28 with TRBJ1-2, with D hard to call. V lost 3 bases, J lost 3 bases, and 17 bases lay in between. The CDR3 runs 16 residues. CDR1 is MDHEN and CDR2 is SYDVKM in the germline V gene. The CDR3 is CASSFGLGLLDYGYTF. In DNA, the CDR3 is TGTGCCAGCAGTTTTGGATTGGGCCTTCTGGACTATGGCTACACCTTC.

This clonotype has a count of ten or more. The CDR3 loop is CASSLWPARLSEAFF. CDR3 bases: TGTGCCAGCAGTTTATGGCCAGCCCGTCTAAGTGAAGCTTTCTTT. This chain uses TRBV28 with TRBJ1-1; no definite D call. Germline values: CDR1 MDHEN, CDR2 SYDVKM. CDR3 length equals 15 residues. V gave up 0 bases and J gave up 7 bases, with 15 bases separating them.

At least ten counts were recorded for this clonotype. This chain uses TRBV28 with TRBJ2-7; a weak D match, TRBD2 (6 bases). The CDR3 runs 15 residues. Trimming took 3 bases from V and 0 from J, leaving 12 bases between them. The germline CDR1 and CDR2 sequences are MDHEN and SYDVKM. Written as DNA, the CDR3 is TGTGCCAGCAGTTTCCCGGGACTTAGCTCCTACGAGCAGTACTTC. Translating gives CASSFPGLSSYEQYF. Drawing the rest from reference TRBV28 and TRBJ2-7, the complete variable domain is DVKVTQSSRYLVKRTGEKVFLECVQDMDHENMFWYRQDPGLGLRLIYFSYDVKMKEKGDIPEGYSVSREKKERFSLILESASTNQTSMYLCASSFPGLSSYEQYFGPGTRLTVT.

This clonotype came up many times. V and J are TRBV28 and TRBJ1-2; no reliable D call. Germline V CDR1 and CDR2: MDHEN, SYDVKM. The CDR3 length is 15 residues. The V gene lost 2 bases and the J gene lost 7 bases, with 17 bases spanning the gap. The CDR3 protein is CASSLDGRVFSGYTF. The CDR3 nucleotides are TGTGCCAGCAGTTTAGACGGGCGCGTCTTTAGTGGCTACACCTTC.

This clonotype was observed many times. The chain links TRBV20-1 to TRBJ2-7, with TRBD1 identical over 10 bases. This CDR3 contains 14 residues. V trimming: 6 bases; J trimming: 5 bases; junction bases outside the gene matches: 10. Germline V CDR1 and CDR2: DFQATT, SNEGSKA (reference sequence). CDR3 nucleotides: TGCAGTGCCGGCTCGGACAGGGGGATCAACGAGCAGTACTTC. Translated: CSAGSDRGINEQYF.

This chain links TRBV11-2 with TRBJ1-3, with D maybe TRBD1 (6 bases). Deletions cut 5 bases from V and 6 bases from J, with 23 bases between. The CDR3 spans 17 residues. Germline loops: CDR1 SGHAT, CDR2 FQNNGV. The CDR3 loop reads CASSQEAAGVAQNTIYF. The DNA for the CDR3 is TGTGCCAGCAGCCAAGAGGCCGCAGGGGTCGCACAAAACACCATATATTTT.